This TCR beta chain was found in a study of monozygotic twins with cystic fibrosis. With regard to this clone: What it binds is not known.

Whole-study results and caveats: The repertoire was suggested to be naive-dominated, clonality median around 0.0095. Monozygotic CF twins shared more identical nucleotide clonotypes than unrelated patients. J usage was most co-twin-similar in 8 of 16 pairs, V in 13. Age, concordance and disease severity did not associate with shared CDR3 numbers.

The CDR3 is 13 amino acids. The junction had 4 bases not matched to a gene; V was cut back by 5 bases and J by 11 bases. Germline CDR1 LNHDA, CDR2 SQIVND (reference sequence). Here immunoSEQ multiplex PCR was the method, and the copy in TCRdb shows in-frame clones only, minus some. The sample has 30,000 or so clones; approximately 70% are singletons. The sample was blood. This chain uses TRBV19 with TRBJ2-1; 12 positions match TRBD2. The receptor comes from a girl aged 5-17 years with cystic fibrosis. The CDR3 nucleotides read TGTGCCAGTAGTCCCGGACTAGCGGGGAAGCAGTTCTTC. Translating gives CASSPGLAGKQFF.